The 26 T cell receptor beta chains in this list originate from one sample, sequenced in a study of glioma-infiltrating T cells. TCR alpha and beta CDR3 regions were amplified from RNA using iRepertoire nested multiplex PCR. TCRdb reanalysed the multiplex PCR reads using MiXCR and keeps one entry per CDR3 protein. Among over 140,000 distinct CDR3 sequences listed, about two fifths were seen once. Sequencing was carried out using glioma tissue, nonneoplastic brain tissue, or PBMCs (not recorded which). The receptors derive from a human donor with low-grade glioma or glioblastoma, undergoing nonglioma brain surgery, or in good health (not recorded which).

The rearrangement links TRBV29-1 to TRBJ2-7; 9 positions match TRBD2. The CDR3 has 14 residues. The germline CDR1 and CDR2 sequences are SQVTM and ANQGSEA. After removal of 4 bases from V and 5 bases from J, the junction contained 9 bases not matched to a gene. The CDR3, as DNA: TGCAGCGTTGTCCCTGCGGGGGGGAGCAACGAGCAGTACTTC. It yields the protein CSVVPAGGSNEQYF.

This clonotype has more than one count but fewer than ten. The genes are TRBV28 and TRBJ1-3; D gene uncertain. The CDR3 totals 15 residues. V lost 5 bases, J lost 0 bases, and 11 bases lay in between. Germline assignment: CDR1 MDHEN and CDR2 SYDVKM. CDR3 residues: CASSPSSVSGNTIYF. In DNA, the CDR3 is TGTGCCAGCAGTCCCAGCAGTGTCTCTGGAAACACCATATATTTT. Using reference TRBV28 and TRBJ1-3 for the parts outside the CDR3, the full variable domain is DVKVTQSSRYLVKRTGEKVFLECVQDMDHENMFWYRQDPGLGLRLIYFSYDVKMKEKGDIPEGYSVSREKKERFSLILESASTNQTSMYLCASSPSSVSGNTIYFGEGSWLTVV.

This rearrangement joins TRBV6-1 to TRBJ2-3; no clear D gene. V lost 4 bases, J lost 4 bases, and 12 bases lay in between. Germline loops: CDR1 MNHNS, CDR2 SASEGT. The CDR3 loop spans 14 amino acids. CDR3 amino acids: CASSAVQPSDTQYF. DNA of the CDR3: TGTGCCAGCAGTGCTGTGCAGCCTTCAGATACGCAGTATTTT.

This clonotype was observed a handful of times. This chain joins TRBV6-6 and TRBJ2-1; 9 nucleotides match TRBD1. Trimming took 0 bases from V and 6 from J; bases not matched to a gene: 12. Germline lookup yields CDR1 MNHNY and CDR2 SVGAGI (reference sequence). The CDR3 contains 18 residues. DNA for the CDR3: TGTGCCAGCAGTTACTCGTTACCGGGACAGGGTCTACCCAATGAGCAGTTCTTC. It is translated as CASSYSLPGQGLPNEQFF.

Worth noting for this clonotype: The junction differs from germline at one of its ends, possibly a read error. The chain's CDR3 is CAISEQNSGELFF. CDR3 DNA sequence: TGTGCCATCAGTGAGCAGAACTCCGGGGAGCTGTTTTTT. V usage is TRBV10-3 and J usage is TRBJ2-2; D remains ambiguous. Per germline, CDR1 ENHRY and CDR2 SYGVKD. CDR3 length: 13 residues.

This clonotype is termed medium-sized. The chain employs TRBV6-1 and TRBJ1-1, with unresolved D. This CDR3 is 14 amino acids long. V shed 1 base and J shed 5 bases, with 11 bases lying between them. CDR1 is MNHNS, CDR2 SASEGT, per germline. The CDR3 DNA reads TGTGCCAGCAGTGAAGGGTGGGGAAAAACTGAAGCTTTCTTT. Its translation is CASSEGWGKTEAFF.

This clonotype was seen more than once but under ten times. The J gene is TRBJ1-2, the V gene TRBV4-3, with 7 bases fitting TRBD1. The CDR3 contains 14 residues. Germline CDR1 LGHNA, CDR2 YSLEER. The V gene end was trimmed by 0 bases and the J gene end by 4 bases; junction bases not matched to a gene: 2. CDR3 amino acids: CASSQDPGGYGYTF. For the CDR3, the DNA is TGCGCCAGCAGCCAAGATCCAGGGGGCTATGGCTACACCTTC.

V usage is TRBV6-1 and J usage is TRBJ2-1; D not resolved. The V end lost 6 bases, the J end lost 0 bases, and 18 bases lay between the germline ends. Germline V gene lookup returns CDR1 MNHNS and CDR2 SASEGT. The CDR3 spans 17 residues. The CDR3 coding sequence is TGTGCCAGCAGGCCAAACTGGGCGGCTCGCTCCTACAATGAGCAGTTCTTC. Translated: CASRPNWAARSYNEQFF.

This chain's CDR3 is CSASPGSYNEQFF. CDR3 DNA sequence: TGCAGTGCTAGCCCGGGATCCTACAATGAGCAGTTCTTC. The rearrangement links TRBV20-1 to TRBJ2-1; a possible D gene is TRBD2 (5 bases). Germline CDR1 and CDR2: DFQATT and SNEGSKA (reference sequence). The CDR3 is 13 residues long. Trimming pared 3 bases from V and 1 base from J, leaving 7 bases between.

This chain uses TRBV20-1 with TRBJ2-5; D is perhaps TRBD1 (5 bases). This CDR3 region has 14 residues. Between the trimmed V and J ends, which lost 1 base and 0 bases, there was a span of 9 bases. CDR1 is DFQATT and CDR2 is SNEGSKA in the germline V gene (reference sequence). The CDR3 DNA sequence: TGCAGTGCTAGAGGGGGCTGGTACCAAGAGACCCAGTACTTC. The encoded protein is CSARGGWYQETQYF.

This chain uses TRBV6-1 with TRBJ2-7; 8 bases match TRBD1. This CDR3 contains 15 residues. CDR1 and CDR2 from the germline V gene are MNHNS and SASEGT. J gave up 2 bases and V 5 bases, and 8 bases lay outside the gene matches. CDR3 in amino acids: CASSSRQGNTYEQYF. CDR3 nucleotide sequence: TGTGCCAGCAGTTCCCGACAGGGGAATACCTACGAGCAGTACTTC.

The CDR3 protein is CATVVEGNREAFF. CDR3 nucleotides: TGTGCCACGGTTGTAGAGGGGAATAGGGAAGCTTTCTTT. V usage is TRBV10-3 and J usage is TRBJ1-1, with D possibly TRBD1 on 5 matching bases. Trimming pared 10 bases from V and 8 bases from J, leaving 20 bases between. Germline-derived CDR1 and CDR2 are ENHRY and SYGVKD. The CDR3 is 13 residues long.

V gene TRBV4-1 combines with J gene TRBJ1-5, with D unclear. CDR1 is MGHRA, CDR2 YSYEKL, per germline. V was trimmed by 3 bases and J by 6 bases, leaving 9 bases between them. The CDR3 is 13 amino acids. As DNA, the CDR3 is TGCGCCAGCAGCCAGGAAGCACGTCAGCCCCAGCATTTT. Protein sequence: CASSQEARQPQHF.

This chain uses TRBV4-1 with TRBJ2-7; D possibly corresponds to TRBD1 (6 bases). The V end was cut by 4 bases, the J end by 2 bases, with 18 bases between. CDR1 and CDR2 from the germline V gene are MGHRA and YSYEKL. This CDR3 has 16 residues. The CDR3, as DNA: TGCGCCAGCAGCCCATTTATCGGGACACATACCTACGAGCAGTACTTC. This codes for CASSPFIGTHTYEQYF.

CDR3 protein: CATRPVGRNTIYF. Written as DNA, the CDR3 is TGTGCCACCAGACCGGTCGGACGAAACACCATATATTTT. The rearrangement links TRBV10-3 to TRBJ1-3; no firm D call. There are 13 residues in the CDR3. V lost 10 bases, J lost 5 bases, and 15 bases lay in between. Per the germline V gene, CDR1 is ENHRY and CDR2 is SYGVKD.

This chain joins TRBV6-1 and TRBJ2-7, with TRBD2 as a possible D gene (5 bases). Germline CDR1 is MNHNS and CDR2 is SASEGT. The CDR3 covers 14 residues. V was trimmed by 0 bases and J by 6 bases, leaving 12 bases between them. The CDR3, as DNA: TGTGCCAGCAGTGAAGCGCCTTTCGGAGGCGAGCAGTACTTC. Amino acids: CASSEAPFGGEQYF.

This clonotype was counted between two and nine times. The chain links TRBV6-1 to TRBJ2-2, with D uncertain. Looked up from germline, CDR1 is MNHNS and CDR2 is SASEGT. Trimming took off 6 bases at V and 2 bases at J, with 13 bases between the two ends. The CDR3 runs to 15 residues. The CDR3 loop reads CASRRSPQNTGELFF. The CDR3 DNA reads TGTGCCAGCAGGCGATCCCCACAAAACACCGGGGAGCTGTTTTTT.

The chain employs TRBV28 and TRBJ2-7; maybe TRBD1 (5 bases). The germline CDR1 and CDR2 sequences are MDHEN and SYDVKM. CDR3 length equals 13 residues. Trimming took 2 bases from V and 4 from J, leaving 9 bases between them. The CDR3 DNA reads as TGTGCCAGCAGTTTAGACAGAATATACGAGCAGTACTTC. Translated, it gives CASSLDRIYEQYF.

The table lists this clonotype with many counts. This chain uses TRBV6-1 with TRBJ1-4, with D tentatively TRBD1 (5 bases). The CDR3 spans 14 residues. Germline-derived CDR1 and CDR2 are MNHNS and SASEGT. Trimming took off 6 bases at V and 7 bases at J, with 15 bases between the two ends. Written as DNA, the CDR3 is TGTGCCAGCAGCGCCTGGGACGGCCGTGAAAAACTGTTTTTT. Protein: CASSAWDGREKLFF.

This clonotype was seen a few times. The chain has TRBV28 and TRBJ1-5; D perhaps matches TRBD1 (6 bases). V lost 3 bases and J lost 0, with 15 bases in between. Looked up from germline, CDR1 is MDHEN and CDR2 is SYDVKM. There are 17 residues in the CDR3. The CDR3, as DNA: TGTGCCAGCAGTTTTGGGGGGGCGGGGAATAGCAATCAGCCCCAGCATTTT. Translating it yields CASSFGGAGNSNQPQHF.

The V call is TRBV3-1, the J call TRBJ2-3; D unresolved. Trimming left V 1 base short and J 7 bases short, with 6 bases between. The CDR3 has 12 amino acids. Per the germline V gene, CDR1 is LGHDT and CDR2 is YNNKEL (reference sequence). The CDR3 region is CASSQGIYTQYF. CDR3 nucleotide sequence: TGTGCCAGCAGCCAAGGGATATATACGCAGTATTTT.

Remarks on this clonotype: One end of the junction fails to match germline, which may point to a read error. This sequence joins TRBV6-1 and TRBJ1-2; TRBD1 might be the D (6 bases). CDR1 is MNHNS, CDR2 SASEGT, per germline. CDR3 length: 14 amino acids. DNA for the CDR3: TGTGCCAGCGGTGATCAGGGGCCGAACTATGGCTACACCTTC. Amino acid sequence: CASGDQGPNYGYTF.

This clonotype was seen a few times. This sequence joins TRBV24-1 and TRBJ2-3, with 8 bases aligning to TRBD1. This CDR3 comprises 15 residues. With V trimmed by 5 bases and J by 2 bases, 5 bases remained unmatched. Looked up from germline, CDR1 is KGHDR and CDR2 is SFDVKD. DNA of the CDR3: TGTGCCACCAGTGGAGGACAGGGACCCACAGATACGCAGTATTTT. It translates to CATSGGQGPTDTQYF.

This chain uses TRBV6-1 with TRBJ2-3, with 12 bases aligning to TRBD2. The germline gives CDR1 MNHNS, CDR2 SASEGT. This CDR3 comprises 15 residues. Trimming took 4 bases from V and 4 from J; bases not matched to a gene: 3. The CDR3 sequence is CASSATSGGSDTQYF. The CDR3 region has the DNA TGTGCCAGCAGTGCGACTAGCGGGGGTTCAGATACGCAGTATTTT.

The gene calls are TRBV15 and TRBJ1-5; D is perhaps TRBD1 (5 bases). V gave up 4 bases and J gave up 2 bases, with 9 bases separating them. Germline V gene sequence: CDR1 LNHNV, CDR2 YYDKDF (reference sequence). This CDR3 comprises 14 residues. The CDR3 DNA sequence: TGTGCCACCAGCACCGACAGCGGCAATCAGCCCCAGCATTTT. Protein: CATSTDSGNQPQHF.

The gene calls are TRBV7-9 and TRBJ1-1; D uncertain. CDR3 length: 13 residues. In germline, CDR1 is SEHNR, CDR2 FQNEAQ (reference sequence). Trimming took off 1 base at V and 1 base at J, with 4 bases between the two ends. The CDR3 reads CASSLERNTEAFF. CDR3 coding DNA: TGTGCCAGCAGCTTAGAACGGAACACTGAAGCTTTCTTT.